The 15 T cell receptor beta chains presented below share a single source sample, sequenced in a study of technical replicates of blood from a few donors. Here immunoSEQ multiplex PCR was the method, and the copy in TCRdb shows in-frame clones only, minus some. The sample lists under 20,000 clones, 86% occurring once. Material for sequencing was PBMCs. Receptors originate from a human donor in good health.

This sequence joins TRBV28 and TRBJ1-1, with D hard to call. The CDR3 spans 14 residues. Germline V lookup: CDR1 MDHEN, CDR2 SYDVKM. Trimming removed 7 bases from V and 1 base from J, with 13 bases in between. In DNA form, the CDR3 reads TGTGCCAGCACCATGACACCACAGAACACTGAAGCTTTCTTT. Protein product: CASTMTPQNTEAFF.

V usage is TRBV28 and J usage is TRBJ2-5; 9 bases map to TRBD2. Germline V gives CDR1 MDHEN, CDR2 SYDVKM. The ends lost 2 bases at V and 2 bases at J; junction bases unmatched: 9. The CDR3 consists of 17 residues. CDR3 in amino acids: CASSLALAGRIQETQYF. The CDR3 DNA reads as TGTGCCAGCAGTTTAGCACTAGCGGGCCGAATTCAAGAGACCCAGTACTTC.

The genes are TRBV5-1 and TRBJ2-3; 9 positions agree with TRBD2. The length of the CDR3 is 15 residues. Germline V CDR1 and CDR2: SGHRS, YFSETQ. V gave up 2 bases and J gave up 6 bases; unmatched junction bases: 7. The CDR3 here is CASSLAGGPGDTQYF. The DNA for the CDR3 is TGCGCCAGCAGCTTAGCGGGAGGCCCGGGGGATACGCAGTATTTT.

V and J are TRBV18 and TRBJ2-7, with D hard to call. The germline V gene encodes CDR1 KGHSH and CDR2 LQKENI. This CDR3 has 16 residues. V was shortened by 0 bases and J by 2 bases, with 14 bases between the two germline ends. CDR3 residues: CASSPPPPHKTYEQYF. The CDR3 coding sequence is TGTGCCAGCTCACCACCTCCCCCACACAAGACCTACGAGCAGTACTTC.

V is TRBV19 and J is TRBJ2-5, with D possibly being TRBD1 (5 bases). The CDR3 covers 16 residues. V was trimmed by 3 bases and J by 5 bases, leaving 19 bases between them. Germline V gene data show CDR1 as LNHDA and CDR2 as SQIVND (reference sequence). CDR3 loop: CASSIVQGPPRETQYF. The CDR3 DNA reads TGTGCCAGTAGTATTGTCCAGGGCCCTCCAAGGGAGACCCAGTACTTC.

The chain uses TRBV4-2 and TRBJ2-1; 8 nucleotides agree with TRBD2. The germline V gene encodes CDR1 LGHNA and CDR2 YNFKEQ. V shed 0 bases and J 9 bases; nucleotides not matched to a gene: 4. The CDR3 runs to 14 residues. In nucleotides, the CDR3 is TGTGCCAGCAGCCAAGAAGGGACTAGTCTTGAGCAGTTCTTC. Translation gives CASSQEGTSLEQFF.

V usage is TRBV7-8 and J usage is TRBJ2-7; 12 bases line up with TRBD2. The CDR3 is 16 residues long. Germline CDR1 is SGHVS and CDR2 is FQNEAQ. J lost 2 bases, V lost 0 bases, and 2 bases had no gene match. Written as DNA, the CDR3 is TGTGCCAGCAGCTTAGCGGGACTAGCGGGCGCCTACGAGCAGTACTTC. Translation gives CASSLAGLAGAYEQYF.

The gene calls are TRBV28 and TRBJ1-4; D is uncertain. The germline V and J ends were trimmed by 8 bases and 10 bases, with 20 bases remaining between them. The CDR3 totals 14 residues. In germline, CDR1 is MDHEN, CDR2 SYDVKM. The CDR3, as DNA: TGTGCCAGCTTAGACCCGGAGGGAGGGCGAAAACTGTTTTTT. Translated: CASLDPEGGRKLFF.

V gene TRBV28 combines with J gene TRBJ2-7; D gene unclear. From germline, CDR1 is MDHEN and CDR2 SYDVKM. Trimming shortened V by 2 bases and J by 4 bases, and 12 bases separated the two germline ends. This CDR3 is built from 14 residues. CDR3 in DNA: TGTGCCAGCAGTTTAGGGCAGGCTCCTTACGAGCAGTACTTC. Translated: CASSLGQAPYEQYF.

The gene calls are TRBV5-1 and TRBJ1-1; D may be TRBD1 (6 bases). CDR3 length: 14 amino acids. Trimming removed 4 bases at V and 5 bases at J, with 15 bases between. Germline values: CDR1 SGHRS, CDR2 YFSETQ. CDR3 residues: CASSPQTGNTEAFF. CDR3 sequence (DNA): TGCGCCAGCAGCCCTCAAACAGGGAATACTGAAGCTTTCTTT.

The chain combines TRBV5-1 with TRBJ2-3, with 16 bases that match TRBD2. The V gene's germline CDR1 is SGHRS and CDR2 YFSETQ. The CDR3 length is 17 residues. With V trimmed by 0 bases and J by 3 bases, 1 base remained unmatched. CDR3 sequence reads: CASSLAGLAGGTDTQYF. CDR3 sequence (DNA): TGCGCCAGCAGCTTGGCGGGACTAGCGGGAGGGACAGATACGCAGTATTTT.

Worth noting for this clone: The same CDR3 also results from other DNA sequences found in this sample. The rearrangement links TRBV5-1 to TRBJ1-2, with TRBD1 matching over 11 bases. The ends lost 4 bases at V and 5 bases at J; junction bases unmatched: 13. Germline V gene lookup returns CDR1 SGHRS and CDR2 YFSETQ. The CDR3 spans 17 residues. The CDR3 bases are TGCGCCAGCAGCCTGGCCCAGGACAGGGGGCGACATTATGGCTACACCTTC. As protein: CASSLAQDRGRHYGYTF.

The rearrangement links TRBV5-1 to TRBJ1-2; 7 bases are shared with TRBD1. CDR3 length equals 15 residues. V lost 0 bases and J lost 6; bases outside the gene matches: 8. Germline V gene sequence: CDR1 SGHRS, CDR2 YFSETQ. CDR3 residues: CASSLGTGLRDGYTF. The DNA for the CDR3 is TGCGCCAGCAGCTTGGGGACAGGCCTTCGGGATGGCTACACCTTC.

A few counts support this clone. This chain connects TRBV4-2 to TRBJ1-2; weak D call: TRBD1 (5 bases). V lost 0 bases and J 8 bases, leaving 10 bases between the germline ends. The CDR3 sequence is 13 residues long. From germline, CDR1 is LGHNA and CDR2 YNFKEQ. In DNA form, the CDR3 reads TGTGCCAGCAGCCAAGATCGGGGGGTAGGCTACACCTTC. Amino acids: CASSQDRGVGYTF.

For the CDR3, the DNA is TGTGCCAGCAGTTCCCCCTGGGGAGGGGACGAAAAACTGTTTTTT. This encodes CASSSPWGGDEKLFF. J is TRBJ1-4 and V is TRBV27, with a weak D call TRBD1 (5 bases). Per germline, CDR1 MNHEY and CDR2 SMNVEV (reference sequence). V was trimmed by 4 bases and J by 8 bases, leaving 17 bases between them. The CDR3 is 15 amino acids.